Listed here are 30 T cell receptor beta chains from one sample, sequenced in a study of cytomegalovirus exposure and HLA in healthy donors. In the PCR, 60 Vbeta and 13 Jbeta primers were used. Clones were sequenced by immunoSEQ multiplex PCR, and TCRdb holds only the in-frame ones, with some missing. The sample records some 36,000 clones, roughly three quarters being singletons. Sequenced material: PBMCs. The receptor set was obtained from a man aged 30 to 39 in good health and CMV-seronegative.

V and J are TRBV4-1 and TRBJ2-7, with D maybe TRBD1 (5 bases). CDR1 and CDR2 from the germline V gene are MGHRA and YSYEKL. V lost 4 bases and J lost 5, with 18 bases in between. The CDR3 runs to 15 residues. Here the CDR3 reads CASSPTGRANDEQYF. The CDR3 nucleotides are TGCGCCAGCAGCCCAACGGGCAGGGCGAACGACGAGCAGTACTTC.

The chain has TRBV27 and TRBJ2-7, with a tentative D call TRBD2 (5 bases). The V and J ends lost 3 bases and 0 bases respectively, with 9 bases between them. The CDR3 totals 14 residues. The V gene's germline CDR1 is MNHEY and CDR2 SMNVEV (reference sequence). The CDR3 coding sequence is TGTGCCAGCAGTTTGAGAGCGGTCTCCTACGAGCAGTACTTC. Translation: CASSLRAVSYEQYF.

CDR3 coding DNA: TGTGCCAGCAGCCCTCGGACAGTATCGGCCGGGGAGCTGTTTTTT. Amino acid sequence: CASSPRTVSAGELFF. The chain employs TRBV9 and TRBJ2-2, with a weak D call TRBD1 (6 bases). V lost 4 bases and J lost 6, with 16 bases in between. From germline, CDR1 is SGDLS and CDR2 YYNGEE. The CDR3 length is 15 residues.

The CDR3 protein is CASSRRDSTGYEQYF. CDR3 sequence (DNA): TGCGCCAGCAGCCGAAGAGACAGTACCGGCTACGAGCAGTACTTC. The chain combines TRBV4-1 with TRBJ2-7; D is perhaps TRBD1 (5 bases). The CDR3 is 15 amino acids. V was trimmed by 4 bases and J by 3 bases, leaving 16 bases between them. The germline CDR1 and CDR2 sequences are MGHRA and YSYEKL.

The V and J genes are TRBV10-1 and TRBJ2-3; tentative D call: TRBD2 (6 bases). V was cut by 6 bases and J by 2 bases, with 15 bases left in between. Germline CDR1 reads WNHNN; CDR2 reads SYGVQD (reference sequence). The CDR3 spans 15 residues. The CDR3 spells CASSPMGTSTDTQYF. CDR3 bases: TGCGCCAGCAGCCCTATGGGGACTTCCACAGATACGCAGTATTTT.

V is TRBV6-5 and J is TRBJ1-4; TRBD1 matches 9 bases. CDR1 is MNHEY, CDR2 SVGAGI, per germline. This CDR3 contains 13 residues. Trimming removed 5 bases from V and 11 bases from J; junction bases left unmatched: 6. The CDR3 protein is CASSTGQGGKLFF. The CDR3 nucleotides are TGTGCCAGCAGTACGGGACAGGGTGGGAAACTGTTTTTT.

This chain joins TRBV5-4 and TRBJ2-1; TRBD2 agrees at 7 bases. V shed 5 bases, J shed 0 bases, and the junction held 11 bases outside the gene matches. Germline loops: CDR1 SGHNT, CDR2 YYREEE (reference sequence). This CDR3 is built from 17 residues. The CDR3 sequence is CASRAGLALSSYNEQFF. As DNA, the CDR3 is TGTGCCAGCAGAGCGGGACTTGCCCTGAGCTCCTACAATGAGCAGTTCTTC.

V usage is TRBV5-4 and J usage is TRBJ1-6; D is unresolved. There are 16 residues in the CDR3. The germline V gene has CDR1 SGHNT and CDR2 YYREEE (reference sequence). Trimming left V 0 bases short and J 5 bases short, with 12 bases between. DNA of the CDR3: TGTGCCAGCAGCTTGGCCGATCACCGAGATAATTCACCCCTCCACTTT. Translated, it gives CASSLADHRDNSPLHF.

In this sample, this clone turned up a few times. The chain couples TRBV2 to TRBJ1-6, with D possibly being TRBD1 (5 bases). CDR3 length: 15 amino acids. The germline V and J ends were trimmed by 6 bases and 4 bases, with 13 bases remaining between them. Germline V lookup: CDR1 SNHLY, CDR2 FYNNEI. The CDR3 protein is CASSDPPGYNSPLHF. DNA of the CDR3: TGTGCCAGCAGCGACCCCCCAGGGTATAATTCACCCCTCCACTTT.

Concerning this clone: The junction differs from germline at one of its ends, possibly a read error. The chain joins TRBV7-9 to TRBJ1-2, with TRBD1 matching over 7 bases. Germline V gene lookup returns CDR1 SEHNR and CDR2 FQNEAQ (reference sequence). CDR3 length equals 15 residues. The CDR3 loop is CPSSRNWDSTYGYTF. CDR3 in DNA: TGTCCCAGCAGCCGTAATTGGGACAGCACCTATGGCTACACCTTC.

J is TRBJ2-7 and V is TRBV28; the match to TRBD1 covers 11 bases. Germline trimming cut 4 bases from V and 8 bases from J; bases unmatched to any gene: 10. CDR3 length equals 15 residues. Germline V gene data show CDR1 as MDHEN and CDR2 as SYDVKM. The CDR3 loop reads CASSSYTGQGGKQYF. Here the CDR3 DNA reads TGTGCCAGCAGTTCGTACACGGGACAGGGGGGGAAGCAGTACTTC.

This chain connects TRBV7-6 to TRBJ1-3; tentatively, D is TRBD1 (6 bases). Germline CDR1 SGHVS, CDR2 FNYEAQ. The CDR3 extends over 17 amino acids. V gave up 1 base and J gave up 0 bases, with 13 bases separating them. In DNA form, the CDR3 reads TGTGCCAGCAGCTTAGGCAGGACAGACTTCTCTGGAAACACCATATATTTT. Its protein is CASSLGRTDFSGNTIYF.

This clone was counted between two and nine times. The chain employs TRBV7-8 and TRBJ2-1; perhaps TRBD1 as D (5 bases). With 6 bases removed from V and 5 bases from J, the gap between germline ends came to 8 bases. The CDR3 is 12 amino acids. The germline CDR1 and CDR2 sequences are SGHVS and FQNEAQ. CDR3 residues: CASRQDNNEQFF. The CDR3 region has the DNA TGTGCCAGCAGGCAGGACAACAATGAGCAGTTCTTC.

The CDR3 DNA reads TGTGCCAGCAGCTTGGGTAGTAGGGGGAGTTACTCCTACGAGCAGTACTTC. Its protein product is CASSLGSRGSYSYEQYF. The chain carries TRBV5-4 and TRBJ2-7; TRBD1 might be the D (6 bases). The V gene's germline CDR1 is SGHNT and CDR2 YYREEE (reference sequence). The V and J ends lost 0 bases and 0 bases respectively, with 16 bases between them. The length of the CDR3 is 17 residues. Drawing the rest from reference TRBV5-4 and TRBJ2-7, the complete variable domain is ETGVTQSPTHLIKTRGQQVTLRCSSQSGHNTVSWYQQALGQGPQFIFQYYREEENGRGNFPPRFSGLQFPNYSSELNVNALELDDSALYLCASSLGSRGSYSYEQYFGPGTRLTVT.

There are a few counts of this clone. The chain links TRBV7-2 to TRBJ2-5, with 8 bases matching TRBD1. The length of the CDR3 is 14 residues. Germline CDR1 reads SGHTA; CDR2 reads FQGNSA. J lost 1 base, V lost 7 bases, and 5 bases had no gene match. The CDR3 nucleotides are TGTGCCAGCAACCGGGGACAGGCCCAAGAGACCCAGTACTTC. It is translated as CASNRGQAQETQYF.

This clone was counted a few times. The chain combines TRBV6-6 with TRBJ2-7, with D maybe TRBD2 (5 bases). This CDR3 has 12 residues. V gave up 6 bases and J gave up 6 bases, with 12 bases separating them. Germline lookup yields CDR1 MNHNY and CDR2 SVGAGI (reference sequence). The DNA for the CDR3 is TGTGCCAGCAGCCTCACGGGAAGCGAGCAGTACTTC. Protein: CASSLTGSEQYF.

This chain uses TRBV7-9 with TRBJ1-2; possibly TRBD1 for D (5 bases). Trimming cost V 1 base and J 7 bases, with 13 bases left between them. The CDR3 has 14 amino acids. Germline-derived CDR1 and CDR2 are SEHNR and FQNEAQ (reference sequence). CDR3 nucleotides: TGTGCCAGCAGCTTAGATTCCAGGGCCTCTGGCTACACCTTC. It encodes CASSLDSRASGYTF. Full variable domain (remainder filled in from reference TRBV7-9 and TRBJ1-2): DTGVSQNPRHKITKRGQNVTFRCDPISEHNRLYWYRQTLGQGPEFLTYFQNEAQLEKSRLLSDRFSAERPKGSFSTLEIQRTEQGDSAMYLCASSLDSRASGYTFGSGTRLTVV.

This rearrangement joins TRBV28 to TRBJ2-7; D remains unclear. V was cut by 4 bases and J by 2 bases, with 6 bases left in between. Germline V gene sequence: CDR1 MDHEN, CDR2 SYDVKM. The CDR3 sequence is 12 residues long. The CDR3 region has the DNA TGTGCCAGCAGTTCCCCTACCTACGAGCAGTACTTC. This sequence encodes CASSSPTYEQYF.

V usage is TRBV20-1 and J usage is TRBJ1-2; D is perhaps TRBD1 (6 bases). V was clipped by 5 bases and J by 6 bases, with 10 bases between them. The germline gives CDR1 DFQATT, CDR2 SNEGSKA (reference sequence). There are 11 residues in the CDR3. The CDR3 region has the DNA TGCAGTGCTTCACAGGGAAATGGCTACACCTTC. It is translated as CSASQGNGYTF.

The chain carries TRBV4-1 and TRBJ1-4, with 7 positions matching TRBD1. The CDR3 is 16 amino acids. Germline V gene lookup returns CDR1 MGHRA and CDR2 YSYEKL. Trimming at V came to 3 bases and at J to 2 bases, leaving 6 bases not matched to a gene. Here the CDR3 DNA reads TGCGCCAGCAGCCATCCGACAGGGTCTACTAATGAAAAACTGTTTTTT. This gives the protein CASSHPTGSTNEKLFF.

The J gene is TRBJ2-1, the V gene TRBV25-1, with a possible D match to TRBD2 (6 bases). Germline assignment: CDR1 MGHDK and CDR2 SYGVNS. Trimming removed 8 bases at V and 4 bases at J, with 18 bases between. The CDR3 runs to 15 residues. The CDR3 sequence: CASSEAGTGYNEQFF. The CDR3, as DNA: TGTGCCAGCTCAGAAGCCGGGACTGGGTACAATGAGCAGTTCTTC.

V is TRBV2 and J is TRBJ1-6; D not certain. The CDR3 consists of 18 residues. Germline CDR1 reads SNHLY; CDR2 reads FYNNEI. Trimming pared 7 bases from V and 7 bases from J, leaving 26 bases between. The CDR3 bases are TGTGCCAGCATCCGGGATACAGTCGGATCAGGTGGAAATTCACCCCTCCACTTT. This encodes CASIRDTVGSGGNSPLHF.

V gene TRBV4-1 combines with J gene TRBJ1-5; possible D gene TRBD1, 5 bases. The CDR3 is made up of 16 amino acids. The V gene lost 1 base and the J gene lost 2 bases, with 12 bases spanning the gap. Germline-derived CDR1 and CDR2 are MGHRA and YSYEKL. This chain's CDR3 is CASSQGGDRRNQPQHF. The CDR3 coding sequence is TGCGCCAGCAGCCAAGGTGGTGACAGACGCAATCAGCCCCAGCATTTT.

The chain couples TRBV5-4 to TRBJ2-3; TRBD2 might be the D (6 bases). This CDR3 has 15 amino acids. Trimming stripped 3 bases from V and 2 bases from J, with 13 bases between. Germline V lookup: CDR1 SGHNT, CDR2 YYREEE (reference sequence). CDR3 residues: CASSSTGLLTDTQYF. In nucleotides, the CDR3 is TGTGCCAGCAGCTCAACGGGACTCCTCACAGATACGCAGTATTTT.

The chain couples TRBV5-1 to TRBJ2-7; a possible D gene is TRBD1 (5 bases). Germline V gives CDR1 SGHRS, CDR2 YFSETQ. The CDR3 is made up of 14 amino acids. V was trimmed by 7 bases and J by 3 bases, leaving 17 bases between them. The CDR3 region has the DNA TGCGCCAGCGGACCCAGGGCTTCGGACTACGAGCAGTACTTC. Translated, it gives CASGPRASDYEQYF.

This clone was seen a handful of times. The V and J genes are TRBV5-4 and TRBJ1-4; TRBD1 matches at 7 bases. The J segment lost 7 bases and the V segment lost 4 bases, leaving 4 bases of the junction unmatched. The germline V gene has CDR1 SGHNT and CDR2 YYREEE (reference sequence). The CDR3 spans 13 residues. The CDR3 loop reads CASSRDRVEKLFF. Here the CDR3 DNA reads TGTGCCAGCAGCCGCGACAGGGTTGAAAAACTGTTTTTT.

Only one count was recorded for this clone. The chain uses TRBV6-5 and TRBJ2-1; TRBD2 matches 10 bases. Germline V gene sequence: CDR1 MNHEY, CDR2 SVGAGI. CDR3 length: 15 amino acids. V shed 6 bases, J shed 4 bases, and the junction held 6 bases outside the gene matches. The CDR3 region is CASSRGTSEYNEQFF. The CDR3 nucleotides read TGTGCCAGCAGCCGAGGGACTAGCGAATACAATGAGCAGTTCTTC.

This clone was found a few times. The chain links TRBV4-1 to TRBJ2-1; 9 bases are shared with TRBD1. The CDR3 loop spans 16 amino acids. Germline loops: CDR1 MGHRA, CDR2 YSYEKL. The junction had 9 bases not matched to a gene; V was cut back by 5 bases and J by 4 bases. CDR3 nucleotides: TGCGCCAGCAGCGCCTTGGGGACAGGGACGTACAATGAGCAGTTCTTC. Amino acids: CASSALGTGTYNEQFF.

The chain links TRBV7-2 to TRBJ2-7, with a weak D call TRBD2 (7 bases). CDR3 length: 14 amino acids. V dropped 10 bases and J dropped 7 bases, with 23 bases sitting between them. Germline V CDR1 and CDR2: SGHTA, FQGNSA. This chain's CDR3 is CATTRGGVGEEQYF. DNA for the CDR3: TGTGCCACCACCAGAGGGGGGGTCGGAGAAGAGCAGTACTTC.

V is TRBV28 and J is TRBJ1-1, with D perhaps TRBD1 (6 bases). The V end lost 3 bases, the J end lost 6 bases, and 11 bases lay between the germline ends. The CDR3 totals 13 residues. Germline CDR1 and CDR2: MDHEN and SYDVKM. CDR3: CASSFQGQSEAFF. CDR3 DNA: TGTGCCAGCAGTTTTCAGGGGCAGTCTGAAGCTTTCTTT.